Listed below are T cell receptor beta chains from one sample, sequenced in a study of human T cells and chemical hapten exposure. TCRdb re-derived calls from the RACE reads in MiXCR, one entry per CDR3 protein. The sample contains approximately 340,000 distinct CDR3 sequences, under 9% of which appear only once. The sequencing used whole blood, collected in connection with sensitization to the hapten diphenylcyclopropenone (DPC). These receptors came from a woman in her late teens or twenties with alopecia areata. Some clones in this sample may be carry-over from other donors' samples. Each CDR3 is given with its conserved first and last residue. A D gene is named only where the DNA matches it firmly. The listing skips clone size in some rows; elsewhere it reads once, few, many or a size class.

clone size	V gene	J gene	D gene	CDR3 DNA	CDR3 protein
.	TRBV4-2	TRBJ1-1	.	TGTGCCAGCAGCCAAGTGCGGGAGTTCGGAGCTTTCTTT	CASSQVREFGAFF
many	TRBV4-2	TRBJ2-5	.	TGTGCCAGCAGCCAAGATTGGAGAGACGAAGAGACCCAGTACTTC	CASSQDWRDEETQYF
many	TRBV4-1	TRBJ2-5	TRBD1	TGCGCCAGCAGCCACCCGACAGGGGGCTCAGAGACCCAGTACTTC	CASSHPTGGSETQYF
many	TRBV4-1	TRBJ1-2	.	TGCGCCAGCAGCCAAGACCTAACGGTACTCCTCTACACCTTC	CASSQDLTVLLYTF
few	TRBV7-6	TRBJ2-2	.	TGTGCCAGCAGCTTCAGGGGCGCGGACACCGGGGAGCTGTTTTTT	CASSFRGADTGELFF
many	TRBV20-1	TRBJ2-1	TRBD2	TGCAGTGCTAGACTAGCGGGGTTTGTCTATGAGCAGTTCTTC	CSARLAGFVYEQFF
.	TRBV6-5	TRBJ1-1	TRBD1	TGTGCCAGCAGTTATGACACAGGGGGGACTGAAGCTTTCTTT	CASSYDTGGTEAFF
many	TRBV27	TRBJ1-3	.	TGTGCCAGCAGTTTAGCCGGGGAACCTGGAAACACCATATATTTT	CASSLAGEPGNTIYF
.	TRBV10-3	TRBJ1-1	.	TGTGCCATCAGTGATACTGTGAACACTGAAGCTTTCTTT	CAISDTVNTEAFF
many	TRBV7-9	TRBJ1-5	.	TGTGCCAGCAGCTCCCTGGACAGATATCAGCCCCAGCATTTT	CASSSLDRYQPQHF
.	TRBV4-1	TRBJ1-1	TRBD1	TGCGCCAGCAGCCCCATGGACAGGGTCACTGAAGCTTTCTTT	CASSPMDRVTEAFF
.	TRBV11-2	TRBJ2-3	.	TGTGCCAGCAGCCCACGACCCCTTGTCAGGGGACTTGTAGCGATGACTAGCACAGATACGCAGTATTTT	CASSPRPLVRGLVAMTSTDTQYF
.	TRBV27	TRBJ2-5	.	TGTGCCAGCAGTTGGGGAGAAAAAGAGACCCAGTACTTC	CASSWGEKETQYF
.	TRBV5-1	TRBJ2-5	TRBD2	TGCGCCACTAAATCGACGGCGGGGGGCCAAGAGACCCAGTACTTC	CATKSTAGGQETQYF
.	TRBV6-2/TRBV6-3	TRBJ1-2	.	TGTGCCAGCAGTTACTCTCTTAGCCGGTACTATGGCTACACCTTC	CASSYSLSRYYGYTF
few	TRBV21-1	TRBJ2-2	.	TGTGCCAGCACCATCCCCGGGGAGCTGTTTTTT	CASTIPGELFF
.	TRBV5-7	TRBJ2-1	.	TGTGCCAGCAGCCAAGACCACAGGGTCCCCTACAATGAGCAGTTCTTC	CASSQDHRVPYNEQFF
few	TRBV10-3	TRBJ1-1	TRBD1	TGTGCCATCAGTGGGGGACAGGGGGAGAGGAACACTGAAGCTTTCTTT	CAISGGQGERNTEAFF
.	TRBV12-3/TRBV12-4	TRBJ2-1	.	TGTGCCAGCAGTTTAATGGCAGGGACCCACAATGAGCAGTTCTTC	CASSLMAGTHNEQFF
few	TRBV7-2	TRBJ2-7	.	TGTGCCAGCAGCTTACGAAAAGACTACGAGCAGTACTTC	CASSLRKDYEQYF
.	TRBV6-5	TRBJ2-5	.	TGTGCCAGCAGGGGCGGGGTTACGGAGACCCAGTACTTC	CASRGGVTETQYF
many	TRBV27	TRBJ1-2	TRBD1	TGTGCCAGCATGTCTGCCCCGGGACAGGGGGACTATGGCTACACCTTC	CASMSAPGQGDYGYTF
.	TRBV7-3	TRBJ2-3	.	TGTGCCAGCAGCTTAATCCCGGGAACAGATACGCAGTATTTT	CASSLIPGTDTQYF
few	TRBV24-1	TRBJ1-2	.	TGTGCCACCAGTCCCCCCGGGGAGGACGGCTACACCTTC	CATSPPGEDGYTF